These 15 T cell receptor beta chains were sequenced from one sample in a study of OX40 agonist ivuxolimab in advanced cancers. Measured with immunoSEQ multiplex PCR; TCRdb has only the in-frame clones, and not every one. The table shows 55,000 to 65,000 clones, with approximately 80% occurring only once. This specimen consisted of CD4+ or CD8+ T cells sorted from blood, obtained in a trial of the OX40 agonist ivuxolimab. These receptor sequences come from an adult with an advanced solid tumor such as melanoma, head and neck, liver or kidney cancer.

The chain joins TRBV5-4 to TRBJ2-7, with D unclear. This CDR3 has 11 residues. CDR1 is SGHNT and CDR2 is YYREEE in the germline V gene (reference sequence). Deletions cut 0 bases from V and 4 bases from J, with 2 bases between. The DNA of the CDR3 is TGTGCCAGCAGCTTGGGTTACGAGCAGTACTTC. This sequence encodes CASSLGYEQYF.

The chain has TRBV19 and TRBJ2-3; 9 bases line up with TRBD2. The CDR3 sequence is 15 residues long. V lost 9 bases and J lost 4; bases outside the gene matches: 11. Germline CDR1 is LNHDA and CDR2 is SQIVND (reference sequence). The CDR3 is CASLGEAGGADTQYF. Here the CDR3 DNA reads TGTGCCAGCTTGGGGGAAGCGGGAGGCGCAGATACGCAGTATTTT.

V usage is TRBV7-3 and J usage is TRBJ2-3; D is perhaps TRBD1 (6 bases). V was trimmed by 5 bases and J by 6 bases, leaving 15 bases between them. The CDR3 has 14 amino acids. In germline, CDR1 is SGHTA, CDR2 FQGTGA. The CDR3 protein is CASSVQGLGDTQYF. DNA for the CDR3: TGTGCCAGCAGCGTACAGGGTTTGGGTGATACGCAGTATTTT.

This rearrangement joins TRBV7-2 to TRBJ1-1; weak D call: TRBD1 (5 bases). The V gene's germline CDR1 is SGHTA and CDR2 FQGNSA. The CDR3 loop spans 14 amino acids. V was trimmed by 5 bases and J by 6 bases, leaving 16 bases between them. CDR3 amino acids: CASSPPQGSAEAFF. In nucleotides, the CDR3 is TGTGCCAGCAGCCCTCCCCAGGGTAGTGCTGAAGCTTTCTTT.

The V and J genes are TRBV29-1 and TRBJ2-3, with no clear D. Trimming pared 4 bases from V and 4 bases from J, leaving 12 bases between. Germline V CDR1 and CDR2: SQVTM, ANQGSEA. The length of the CDR3 is 13 residues. The CDR3: CSVVTPWADTQYF. The CDR3, as DNA: TGCAGCGTTGTAACACCATGGGCAGATACGCAGTATTTT.

The rearrangement links TRBV28 to TRBJ1-2; perhaps TRBD1 as D (5 bases). CDR3 size: 12 residues. V lost 10 bases to trimming and J lost 4 bases, with 13 bases between them. From germline, CDR1 is MDHEN and CDR2 SYDVKM. The CDR3 loop reads CATLLGTYGYTF. CDR3 coding DNA: TGTGCCACCTTGTTGGGGACCTATGGCTACACCTTC.

Only one count was recorded for this clone. The chain carries TRBV7-3 and TRBJ2-3; TRBD2 aligns across 7 bases. In germline, CDR1 is SGHTA, CDR2 FQGTGA. The J segment lost 6 bases and the V segment lost 4 bases, leaving 1 base of the junction unmatched. The CDR3 consists of 12 residues. CDR3 amino acids: CASSSGGDTQYF. The DNA of the CDR3 is TGTGCCAGCAGCTCCGGGGGGGATACGCAGTATTTT.

This clone turned up a few times. CDR3 amino acids: CASSESPGRETQYF. The CDR3 bases are TGTGCCAGCAGTGAAAGTCCAGGGAGGGAGACCCAGTACTTC. J is TRBJ2-5 and V is TRBV6-4; possibly TRBD2 for D (6 bases). The CDR3 covers 14 residues. V lost 3 bases to trimming and J lost 5 bases, with 13 bases between them. Germline V gives CDR1 MRHNA, CDR2 SNTAGT.

This rearrangement joins TRBV5-4 to TRBJ1-5; D unresolved. There are 14 residues in the CDR3. Germline V gene sequence: CDR1 SGHNT, CDR2 YYREEE (reference sequence). Trimming stripped 0 bases from V and 4 bases from J, with 8 bases between. The CDR3 DNA reads TGTGCCAGCAGCTTGGGGGCAGGTAATCAGCCCCAGCATTTT. Translation: CASSLGAGNQPQHF.

V and J are TRBV2 and TRBJ2-7, with 9 bases matching TRBD1. The CDR3 extends over 15 amino acids. Trimming at V came to 5 bases and at J to 0 bases, leaving 5 bases not matched to a gene. The V gene's germline CDR1 is SNHLY and CDR2 FYNNEI. The CDR3 region has the DNA TGTGCCAGCAGTATGGGACAGGGCGCCTCCTACGAGCAGTACTTC. It codes for CASSMGQGASYEQYF. Using reference TRBV2 and TRBJ2-7 for the parts outside the CDR3, the full variable domain is EPEVTQTPSHQVTQMGQEVILRCVPISNHLYFYWYRQILGQKVEFLVSFYNNEISEKSEIFDDQFSVERPDGSNFTLKIRSTKLEDSAMYFCASSMGQGASYEQYFGPGTRLTVT.

J is TRBJ2-3 and V is TRBV7-6, with D perhaps TRBD1 or TRBD2 (5 bases each). The CDR3 runs to 15 residues. Looked up from germline, CDR1 is SGHVS and CDR2 is FNYEAQ. Between the trimmed V and J ends, which lost 4 bases and 2 bases, there was a span of 13 bases. CDR3 in amino acids: CASSYTRDLTDTQYF. In DNA, the CDR3 is TGTGCCAGCAGCTACACTAGGGACCTCACAGATACGCAGTATTTT.

The rearrangement links TRBV28 to TRBJ1-1; TRBD1 agrees at 12 bases. The CDR3 runs to 14 residues. CDR1 and CDR2 (germline): MDHEN, SYDVKM. V dropped 4 bases and J dropped 11; count of bases not matched to a gene: 8. The CDR3, as DNA: TGTGCCAGCAGTTCTCCGGGACAGGGGGCGCGTGCTTTCTTT. This translates into CASSSPGQGARAFF. The full variable domain, in which reference TRBV28 and TRBJ1-1 provide the parts outside the CDR3, is DVKVTQSSRYLVKRTGEKVFLECVQDMDHENMFWYRQDPGLGLRLIYFSYDVKMKEKGDIPEGYSVSREKKERFSLILESASTNQTSMYLCASSSPGQGARAFFGQGTRLTVV.

The V call is TRBV4-3, the J call TRBJ1-1; 7 nucleotides align to TRBD1. Germline-derived CDR1 and CDR2 are LGHNA and YSLEER. V was clipped by 2 bases and J by 7 bases; unmatched bases: 19. The CDR3 is made up of 18 amino acids. CDR3 in DNA: TGCGCCAGCAGCCAAACCGTCCCCGGGACAGCTCTCGAAAGTGAAGCTTTCTTT. It codes for CASSQTVPGTALESEAFF.

V gene TRBV18 combines with J gene TRBJ2-1; D is perhaps TRBD2 (7 bases). CDR1 and CDR2 from the germline V gene are KGHSH and LQKENI. The CDR3 is made up of 15 amino acids. Trimming cost V 2 bases and J 7 bases, with 15 bases left between them. The CDR3 DNA reads as TGTGCCAGCTCACCAACCTCGGGGAGGGGGAATGAGCAGTTCTTC. Residues: CASSPTSGRGNEQFF.

This chain connects TRBV28 to TRBJ1-2; D is unresolved. Germline CDR1 MDHEN, CDR2 SYDVKM. V was cut by 5 bases and J by 8 bases, with 15 bases left in between. The CDR3 length is 13 residues. The CDR3 is CASSPRSIRGYTF. CDR3 nucleotide sequence: TGTGCCAGCAGTCCACGGTCTATCAGGGGCTACACCTTC.